This T cell receptor beta chain was observed in a study of T cell repertoires in cytomegalovirus infection. MiXCR, applied by TCRdb to the reads, yields one record per CDR3 protein. The sample holds around 450,000 distinct CDR3 sequences; roughly 31% are singletons and the top ten take roughly 13%. This clonotype has just a few counts. Germline V gene sequence: CDR1 SGHDT, CDR2 YYEEEE. Deletions cut 2 bases from V and 9 bases from J, with 6 bases between. This CDR3 comprises 12 residues. The origin of this receptor is a human donor in good health (CMV status not recorded). Some clones in this sample may be carry-over from other donors' samples. Material: PBMCs. The chain is built from TRBV5-6 and TRBJ1-6, with D unresolved. The CDR3 region is CASSFRGSPLHF. The DNA of the CDR3 is TGTGCCAGCAGCTTTCGGGGTTCACCCCTCCACTTT.